The clone carrying this TCR beta chain showed up just a few times. Its specificity is unknown. Researchers amplified the TCR beta CDR3 regions from RNA transcripts. In the first-round RT-PCR of the TCR CDR3, the HTBI primer set was used. MiXCR, run by TCRdb on the multiplex PCR reads, gives a single entry per CDR3 protein. There are some 760,000 distinct CDR3 sequences in the sample; about 14% occur only once, and roughly a tenth lies in the top ten. CDR3 size: 13 residues. Trimming removed 2 bases from V and 4 bases from J, with 7 bases in between. Germline-derived CDR1 and CDR2 are MNHEY and SVGEGT. Source material for PBMCs was 9 to 10 ml fresh peripheral blood. This sample stems from a study of T cells in Graves' hyperthyroidism and ophthalmopathy. Points from the study as a whole: Ophthalmopathy could be told apart from stable hyperthyroidism with a 13 V-J model. Most thyroid-expanded clonotypes above 0.001 were also found in blood.

Specimen: blood. This clonotype originated in a young woman with Graves' hyperthyroidism. This chain uses TRBV6-2 or TRBV6-3 with TRBJ2-3; D is uncertain. CDR3 sequence (DNA): TGTGCCAGCAGTTACAAGACACCAGATACGCAGTATTTT. It is translated as CASSYKTPDTQYF.